This T cell receptor beta chain was identified in a study of T cell repertoires in cytomegalovirus infection. Study as a whole: Based on public TCR beta signatures, there were indications of CMV infection and of a matching HLA type. Study observations and caveats: In two of eight donors, the top clonotype was HLA-C-restricted CMV-specific.

TCRdb called the reads again in MiXCR, with one record for every CDR3 protein. The sample carries roughly 60,000 distinct CDR3 sequences, roughly 34% recorded once. This CDR3 has 14 residues. The trim removed 10 bases at V and 6 bases at J, leaving 11 bases unmatched. A remark on this clonotype: What it binds is not known.

The sample was PBMCs, sequenced either directly or after in vitro stimulation (not recorded which). The V call is TRBV12-3 or TRBV12-4, the J call TRBJ2-2; TRBD2 matches 7 bases. The TCR comes from a human donor in good health (CMV status not recorded). Some clones in this sample may be carry-over from other donors' samples. CDR3 region: CAIRGDRPAGELFF. The CDR3 bases are TGTGCCATTCGGGGGGACCGCCCCGCCGGGGAGCTGTTTTTT.